Detailed here is one T cell receptor (beta chain). The method was immunoSEQ multiplex PCR; TCRdb's version includes in-frame clones alone and lacks a portion of them. The sample records approximately 2.3 million clones, 90% to 95% being singletons. The V gene end was trimmed by 3 bases and the J gene end by 0 bases; junction bases not matched to a gene: 11. The CDR3 totals 18 residues. The germline CDR1 and CDR2 sequences are SGHRS and YFSETQ. This entry is derived from a study of shared clonotypes between healthy human individuals. Study-wide background: Two women and a few men aged 18 to 49 made up the donors.

Sequenced sample: naive CD4+ T cells from PBMCs. The subset is: CD45RA+ positively selected. This chain connects TRBV5-1 to TRBJ2-2; 7 bases align to TRBD2. The TCR was taken from a man aged 18 to 35 in good health. Some clones in this sample may be carry-over from other donors' samples. CDR3 bases: TGCGCCAGCAGCTGGGACCGCGGGGGTGGGACGAACACCGGGGAGCTGTTTTTT. It yields the protein CASSWDRGGGTNTGELFF.